A single sample gave rise to the 9 T cell receptor beta chains below, sequenced in a study of T-cell reconstitution after alpha-beta-depleted transplantation in children. Researchers prepared the TCRbeta library using unique molecular identifiers, the study reports. Each CDR3 protein gets one entry after TCRdb re-called the PCR reads with MiXCR. The sample yields approximately 500,000 distinct CDR3 sequences, over 25% seen once. Here the sequenced sample was PBMCs, taken before TCRalphabeta/CD19-depleted stem cell transplant. These receptors were collected from a boy in the first two years of life with Wiskott-Aldrich syndrome, due to receive a stem cell transplant.

This clonotype was found a few times. V and J are TRBV5-1 and TRBJ2-7; maybe TRBD2 (5 bases). Germline values: CDR1 SGHRS, CDR2 YFSETQ. The V end was cut by 3 bases, the J end by 5 bases, with 12 bases between. The CDR3 contains 13 residues. The CDR3 protein is CASSSAGLNEQYF. DNA for the CDR3: TGCGCCAGCAGCTCGGCGGGCCTCAACGAGCAGTACTTC.

CDR3 DNA: TGTGCCAGCAGTCCAAGACTAGCGGGAGCCACCGGGGAGCTGTTTTTT. Encoded protein: CASSPRLAGATGELFF. The gene calls are TRBV11-2 and TRBJ2-2, with 12 bases aligning to TRBD2. V dropped 6 bases and J dropped 4; count of bases not matched to a gene: 6. This CDR3 is built from 16 residues. CDR1 is SGHAT, CDR2 FQNNGV, per germline.

The chain joins TRBV5-1 to TRBJ2-7, with D uncertain. This CDR3 comprises 14 residues. The ends were cut back, 4 bases at V and 5 bases at J, with 16 bases in the middle. The germline V gene encodes CDR1 SGHRS and CDR2 YFSETQ. This chain's CDR3 is CASSLDKPDHEQYF. CDR3 coding DNA: TGCGCCAGCAGCCTCGACAAGCCGGACCACGAGCAGTACTTC.

This chain uses TRBV5-1 with TRBJ2-1; the match to TRBD2 covers 13 bases. V lost 3 bases, J lost 5 bases, and 5 bases stayed unmatched. Germline V gives CDR1 SGHRS, CDR2 YFSETQ. The CDR3 has 16 residues. This CDR3 is CASSSAGLAGDNEQFF. As DNA, the CDR3 is TGCGCCAGCAGCTCTGCAGGACTAGCGGGAGACAATGAGCAGTTCTTC.

The V call is TRBV5-1, the J call TRBJ1-4; D call uncertain. This CDR3 comprises 14 residues. CDR1 and CDR2 (germline): SGHRS, YFSETQ. The V and J ends lost 5 bases and 7 bases respectively, with 15 bases between them. DNA of the CDR3: TGCGCCAGCAGTAAGGACGGAGGATCTGAAAAACTGTTTTTT. Amino acids: CASSKDGGSEKLFF.

The sample holds a few counts of this clonotype. V is TRBV10-3 and J is TRBJ2-2; weak D call: TRBD2 (5 bases). The V end was cut by 4 bases, the J end by 3 bases, with 9 bases between. Germline CDR1 and CDR2: ENHRY and SYGVKD. There are 14 residues in the CDR3. The CDR3 is CAISVVRDTGELFF. In DNA form, the CDR3 reads TGTGCCATCAGTGTGGTGCGGGACACCGGGGAGCTGTTTTTT.

The gene calls are TRBV12-3 or TRBV12-4 and TRBJ1-3, with a weak D call TRBD1 (6 bases). The CDR3 has 15 residues. The V gene lost 6 bases and the J gene lost 1 base, with 13 bases spanning the gap. DNA for the CDR3: TGTGCCAGCAGGGAAGGGGGTAGGTCTGGAAACACCATATATTTT. It translates to CASREGGRSGNTIYF.

This rearrangement joins TRBV12-3 or TRBV12-4 to TRBJ2-3; TRBD1 matches at 10 bases. The CDR3 is 17 amino acids. With 7 bases clipped from V and 3 bases from J, the junction kept 13 bases outside the gene matches. CDR3 amino acids: CASTPGQGRGRTDTQYF. CDR3 coding DNA: TGTGCCAGCACCCCGGGACAGGGGCGAGGGAGAACAGATACGCAGTATTTT.

This clonotype turned up a few times. The J gene is TRBJ2-7, the V gene TRBV29-1; 8 bases map to TRBD2. V lost 7 bases and J lost 5; bases outside the gene matches: 7. Germline CDR1 is SQVTM and CDR2 is ANQGSEA. CDR3 size: 12 residues. CDR3 region: CSADRGGDEQYF. CDR3 sequence (DNA): TGCAGCGCCGACCGGGGGGGGGACGAGCAGTACTTC.